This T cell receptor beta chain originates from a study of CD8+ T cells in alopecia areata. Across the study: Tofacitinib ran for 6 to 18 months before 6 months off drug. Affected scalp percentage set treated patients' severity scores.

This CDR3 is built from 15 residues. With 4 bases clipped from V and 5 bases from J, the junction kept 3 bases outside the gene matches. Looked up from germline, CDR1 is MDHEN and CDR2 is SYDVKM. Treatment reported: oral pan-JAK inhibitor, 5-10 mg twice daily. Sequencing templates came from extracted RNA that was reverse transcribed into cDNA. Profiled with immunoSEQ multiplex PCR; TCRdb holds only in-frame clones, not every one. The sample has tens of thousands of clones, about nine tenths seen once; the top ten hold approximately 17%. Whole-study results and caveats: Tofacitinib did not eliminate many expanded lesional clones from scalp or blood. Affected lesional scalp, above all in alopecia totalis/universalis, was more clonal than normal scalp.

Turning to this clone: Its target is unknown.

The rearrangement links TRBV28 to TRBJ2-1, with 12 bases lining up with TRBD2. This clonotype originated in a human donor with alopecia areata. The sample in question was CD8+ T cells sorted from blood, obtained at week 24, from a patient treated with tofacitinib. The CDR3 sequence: CASSSGTSGHNEQFF. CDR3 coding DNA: TGTGCCAGCAGTTCCGGGACTAGCGGGCACAATGAGCAGTTCTTC. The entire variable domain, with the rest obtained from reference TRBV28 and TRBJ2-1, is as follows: DVKVTQSSRYLVKRTGEKVFLECVQDMDHENMFWYRQDPGLGLRLIYFSYDVKMKEKGDIPEGYSVSREKKERFSLILESASTNQTSMYLCASSSGTSGHNEQFFGPGTRLTVL.